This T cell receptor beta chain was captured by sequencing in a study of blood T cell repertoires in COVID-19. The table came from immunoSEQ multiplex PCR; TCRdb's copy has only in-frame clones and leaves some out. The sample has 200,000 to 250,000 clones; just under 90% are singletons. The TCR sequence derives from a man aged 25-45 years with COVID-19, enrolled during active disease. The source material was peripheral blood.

The CDR3 region is CASSWAGTGNTIYF. As DNA, the CDR3 is TGTGCCAGCAGTTGGGCAGGGACAGGAAACACCATATATTTT. The chain links TRBV7-2 to TRBJ1-3; D may be TRBD1 (6 bases). Germline values: CDR1 SGHTA, CDR2 FQGNSA. The CDR3 is made up of 14 amino acids. The germline V and J ends were trimmed by 6 bases and 4 bases, with 13 bases remaining between them.